The 5 T cell receptor beta chains reported below all come from one sample, sequenced in a study of control samples from healthy donors and cancer patients (dated by TCRdb to about 2020). The library came from the immunoSEQ multiplex PCR assay. Here the immuneACCESS table is served through TCRdb, limited to in-frame sequences with V and J called. Missing clones are a known gap in these copies; in checked studies unresolved V genes cover under half, and the rest lacks a known reason. The sample table lists approximately 220,000 clones, roughly 94% of them with a count of one. The leading ten clones occupy over 1.2% of the sample. Sample: blood. These TCRs come from a man aged 45 to 65 in good health.

This clone was observed once. The chain employs TRBV6-2 or TRBV6-3 and TRBJ1-1; D is undetermined. The CDR3 is made up of 14 amino acids. Trimming took off 5 bases at V and 9 bases at J, with 19 bases between the two ends. Germline loops: CDR1 MNHEY, CDR2 SVGEGT. This chain's CDR3 is CASSHEGRRTKAFF. The CDR3 nucleotides read TGTGCCAGCAGTCACGAGGGTCGGAGGACTAAAGCTTTCTTT.

The chain carries TRBV18 and TRBJ2-7; D is possibly TRBD1 (5 bases). CDR1 is KGHSH, CDR2 LQKENI, per germline. V lost 5 bases, J lost 7 bases, and 15 bases lay in between. This CDR3 has 13 residues. The CDR3 DNA reads TGTGCCAGCTCAGGCCACAGGTTGGGGGAGCAGTACGTC. This translates into CASSGHRLGEQYV.

The chain links TRBV20-1 to TRBJ1-5; D unresolved. Trimming took off 6 bases at V and 7 bases at J, with 7 bases between the two ends. The CDR3 runs to 10 residues. CDR1 and CDR2 (germline): DFQATT, SNEGSKA (reference sequence). CDR3 DNA: TGCAGTGCCAGTGGACAGCCCCAGCATTTT. The encoded protein is CSASGQPQHF.

The rearrangement links TRBV2 to TRBJ2-6, with a possible D match to TRBD1 (6 bases). The CDR3 consists of 15 residues. Trimming cost V 8 bases and J 0 bases, with 11 bases left between them. Germline V lookup: CDR1 SNHLY, CDR2 FYNNEI. CDR3: CASGMTGSGANVLTF. CDR3 nucleotides: TGTGCCAGCGGGATGACAGGCTCTGGGGCCAACGTCCTGACTTTC.

The rearrangement links TRBV9 to TRBJ1-2; D gene unclear. The germline CDR1 and CDR2 sequences are SGDLS and YYNGEE. V lost 0 bases and J lost 3, with 9 bases in between. The CDR3 runs to 14 residues. CDR3 protein: CASSVGLSDYGYTF. The CDR3 DNA sequence: TGTGCCAGCAGCGTAGGGCTTTCGGACTATGGCTACACCTTC. Supplemented by reference TRBV9 and TRBJ1-2, the full variable domain reads DSGVTQTPKHLITATGQRVTLRCSPRSGDLSVYWYQQSLDQGLQFLIQYYNGEERAKGNILERFSAQQFPDLHSELNLSSLELGDSALYFCASSVGLSDYGYTFGSGTRLTVV.